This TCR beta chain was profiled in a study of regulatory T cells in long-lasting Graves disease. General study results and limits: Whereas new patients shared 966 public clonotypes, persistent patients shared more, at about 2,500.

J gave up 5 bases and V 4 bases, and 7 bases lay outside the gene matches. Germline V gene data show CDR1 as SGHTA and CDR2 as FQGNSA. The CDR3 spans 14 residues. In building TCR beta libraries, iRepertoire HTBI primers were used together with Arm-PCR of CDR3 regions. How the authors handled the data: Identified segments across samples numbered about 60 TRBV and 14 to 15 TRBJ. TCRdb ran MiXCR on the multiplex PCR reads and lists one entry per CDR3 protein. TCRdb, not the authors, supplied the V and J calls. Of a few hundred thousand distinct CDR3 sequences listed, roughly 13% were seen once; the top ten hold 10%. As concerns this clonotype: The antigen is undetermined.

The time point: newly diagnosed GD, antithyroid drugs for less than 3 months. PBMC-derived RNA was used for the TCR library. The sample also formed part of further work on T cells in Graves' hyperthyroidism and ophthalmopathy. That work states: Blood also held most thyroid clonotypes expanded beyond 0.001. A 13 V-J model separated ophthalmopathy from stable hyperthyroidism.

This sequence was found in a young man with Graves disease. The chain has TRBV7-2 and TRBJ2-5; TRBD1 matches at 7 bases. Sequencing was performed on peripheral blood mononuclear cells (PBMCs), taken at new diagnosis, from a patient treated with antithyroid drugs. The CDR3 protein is CASSSDRPVETQYF. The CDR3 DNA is TGTGCCAGCAGCTCGGACAGGCCTGTTGAGACCCAGTACTTC.